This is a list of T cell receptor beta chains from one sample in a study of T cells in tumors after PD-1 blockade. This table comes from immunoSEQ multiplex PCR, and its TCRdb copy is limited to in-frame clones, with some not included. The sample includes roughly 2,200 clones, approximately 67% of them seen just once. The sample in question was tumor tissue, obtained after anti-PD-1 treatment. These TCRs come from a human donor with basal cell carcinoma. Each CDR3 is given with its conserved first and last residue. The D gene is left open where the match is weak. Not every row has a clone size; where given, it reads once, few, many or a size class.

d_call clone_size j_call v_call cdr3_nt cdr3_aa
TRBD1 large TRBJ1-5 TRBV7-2 TGTGCCAGCAGCTTAAGGACAGGGGTAGGGCAGCCCCAGCATTTT CASSLRTGVGQPQHF
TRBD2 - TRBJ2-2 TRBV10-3 TGTGCCATCAGTGAAAGGCTAGCGGGGGGTTCGAACACCGGGGAGCTGTTTTTT CAISERLAGGSNTGELFF
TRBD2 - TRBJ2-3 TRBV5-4 TGTGCCAGCTCCACTAGCGGGAGGGCCAAGGTGGCAGATACGCAGTATTTT CASSTSGRAKVADTQYF
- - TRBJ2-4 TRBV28 TGTGCCAGCAGTTTTCAGGGGGCCAAAAACATTCAGTACTTC CASSFQGAKNIQYF
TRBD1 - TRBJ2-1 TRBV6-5 TGTGCCAGCAGTTACTCGGGACAGTTCTACAATGAGCAGTTCTTC CASSYSGQFYNEQFF
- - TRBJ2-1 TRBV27 TGTGCCAGCACTAGGGGGTCTGGGTACAATGAGCAGTTCTTC CASTRGSGYNEQFF
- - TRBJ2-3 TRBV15 TGTGCCACCAGCAGAGTGGGCAGGGGCACAGATACGCAGTATTTT CATSRVGRGTDTQYF
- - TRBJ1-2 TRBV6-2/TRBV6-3 TGTGCCAGCAGTTACTCTGGGGGCTCGGCCTATGGCTACACCTTC CASSYSGGSAYGYTF
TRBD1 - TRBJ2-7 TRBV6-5 TGTGCCAGCAGTACAGGGGGTTCGAGCTCCTACGAGCAGTACTTC CASSTGGSSSYEQYF
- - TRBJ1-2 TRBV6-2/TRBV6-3 TGTGCCAGCAGTTACTTGGCCAGTTCCTCCTATGGCTACACCTTC CASSYLASSSYGYTF
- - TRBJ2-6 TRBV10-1 TGCGCCACTACCCTGGCCTATCAGGGCCCCGGGGCCAACGTCCTGACTTTC CATTLAYQGPGANVLTF